Listed below are T cell receptor beta chains from one sample, sequenced in a study of tumor-infiltrating lymphocytes in primary liver carcinoma. MiXCR, run by TCRdb on the multiplex PCR reads, gives a single entry per CDR3 protein. The sample contains about 210,000 distinct CDR3 sequences, almost 65% of which appear only once. Sequencing used peripheral blood. These receptors were obtained from a woman aged 55-69 years with primary liver carcinoma and hepatitis B virus infection. CDR3s include the opening cysteine and the closing phenylalanine or tryptophan. Fields, in order: V gene, J gene, CDR3 protein.

TRBV11-1	TRBJ1-5	CASNPTPGQGTIAGFNDSNQSQHF
TRBV11-2	TRBJ1-2	CASSPDRAYGYTF
TRBV5-1	TRBJ2-7	CASSFPGTYEQYF
TRBV28	TRBJ2-1	CASSFPAASSYSEQFF
TRBV7-3	TRBJ1-5	CASSEGVIAPQHF
TRBV4-1	TRBJ2-7	CASSQLPSGNSYDQYF
TRBV11-2	TRBJ2-7	CASSLWDRGHVEQYF
TRBV4-1	TRBJ2-5	CAIREREVQETQYF
TRBV28	TRBJ2-7	CASSPWGGSGEQYF
TRBV7-9	TRBJ2-5	CASSLATGRGETQYF
TRBV6-1	TRBJ2-7	CASRVGQTPSYEQYF
TRBV28	TRBJ2-7	CASSPTSAGGWYEQYF
TRBV7-9	TRBJ2-7	CASSLGGQGVTYEQYF
TRBV12-3/TRBV12-4	TRBJ1-2	CASSLRGLGYTF
TRBV11-2	TRBJ2-3	CASIHGLAGPDTQYF
TRBV29-1	TRBJ2-1	CSVEWTRHDEQFF
TRBV25-1	TRBJ2-1	CASNEGGAMNEQFF
TRBV11-2	TRBJ2-1	CASSSIRGMHEQFF
TRBV14	TRBJ2-5	CASSQVWGVGETQYF
TRBV4-2	TRBJ2-5	CASSQDPRGEETQYF
TRBV11-2	TRBJ1-2	CPSSVEGYGYTF
TRBV29-1	TRBJ2-7	CSVITGGSPCEQYF
TRBV18	TRBJ2-5	CASSPQREEVLYF
TRBV11-2	TRBJ2-3	CASSSIAGVTDMQYF
TRBV5-1	TRBJ2-3	CASSRSMEPAHTQYF
TRBV11-2	TRBJ2-1	CASSLSGRGSYNEQFF
TRBV5-6	TRBJ1-4	CASSLEATNEKLFF
TRBV24-1	TRBJ2-1	CATSDPRLANRNEQFF
TRBV11-2	TRBJ2-7	CASSCGGGVGTYEQYF
TRBV11-3	TRBJ1-4	CASSRTGWGLNEKLFF
TRBV28	TRBJ1-3	CASSLPLSSPGVSGNTIYF
TRBV11-2	TRBJ1-1	CGSSLGYTEAFF
TRBV7-9	TRBJ2-3	CVSSARLAGGPADTQYF
TRBV7-9	TRBJ1-5	CAGSLGYQPQHF
TRBV19	TRBJ2-4	CASSIVAGRGNIQYF
TRBV11-2	TRBJ2-1	CASSPHLGQYNEQFF
TRBV28	TRBJ1-4	CASSPGSWNNEKLFF
TRBV11-2	TRBJ2-1	CASSPVGEKAGLYNKQFF
TRBV7-9	TRBJ1-6	CASSFAVDSPLHF
TRBV11-2	TRBJ2-7	CASSFSFSGTSGSYEQYF
TRBV14	TRBJ2-3	CASSRDLHTDTEYF
TRBV28	TRBJ2-7	CASTSGGRESYEQYF
TRBV11-3	TRBJ2-7	CASRYTCEQYF
TRBV5-6	TRBJ2-1	CAGSMTSGTYNEQFF
TRBV28	TRBJ2-5	CASSPNTKTQYF
TRBV6-5	TRBJ1-2	CASRKSGGGQINYGYTF
TRBV11-2	TRBJ2-1	CASSIVRASPYNEQFF
TRBV12-3/TRBV12-4	TRBJ1-5	CASSLQRNQPQHF
TRBV6-5	TRBJ2-1	CASRSLTNEQFF